The rows below give T cell receptor beta chains drawn from one sample of a study of tumor-infiltrating lymphocytes in primary liver carcinoma. TCRdb processed the multiplex PCR reads anew with MiXCR; each CDR3 protein has one entry. The sample carries some 51,000 distinct CDR3 sequences, 70% to 75% recorded once. The specimen was liver tumor tissue from sampling region 3. The origin of the receptors is a man aged 40-50 years with primary liver carcinoma and hepatitis B virus infection. Both conserved end residues are part of each CDR3. The D gene is left open where the match is weak. Where a row states a size, it is once, few, many or the class of an expanded clone; other rows omit it.

V	J	size	D	CDR3	DNA
TRBV11-2	TRBJ2-2	NA	NA	CVSSLVRKYTGTGELFF	TGTGTCAGCAGCTTAGTTCGGAAGTACACAGGGACCGGGGAGCTGTTTTTT
TRBV20-1	TRBJ1-4	few	TRBD1	CSARDGGTVNEKLFF	TGCAGTGCTAGAGATGGGGGGACAGTTAATGAAAAACTGTTTTTT
TRBV4-1	TRBJ2-3	NA	NA	CASSKSRVVDTQYF	TGCGCCAGTAGCAAGAGCAGGGTGGTAGATACGCAGTATTTT
TRBV28	TRBJ1-5	NA	NA	CVSSIEGSQPQHF	TGTGTCAGCAGTATAGAGGGGAGTCAGCCCCAGCATTTT
TRBV10-1	TRBJ2-7	NA	NA	CAISESGGYEQYF	TGCGCCATCAGTGAGTCCGGGGGATATGAGCAGTACTTC
TRBV11-3	TRBJ2-3	medium-sized	NA	CASSRRPGEDTQYF	TGTGCCAGCAGCCGAAGGCCCGGGGAGGATACGCAGTATTTT
TRBV29-1	TRBJ1-1	NA	NA	CSVEAVDRSHLEAFF	TGCAGCGTTGAAGCGGTGGATAGGAGCCACCTTGAAGCTTTCTTT
TRBV7-9	TRBJ2-5	NA	TRBD1	CASGSGDRGVEETQYF	TGTGCCAGCGGCTCAGGGGACAGGGGAGTGGAAGAGACCCAGTACTTC
TRBV6-2/TRBV6-3	TRBJ2-1	NA	TRBD1	CASSYTSGTGGLF	TGTGCCAGCAGTTACACGTCCGGGACAGGGGGACTCTTC
TRBV29-1	TRBJ2-1	few	TRBD1	CSVAQGAGHANEQFF	TGCAGCGTTGCTCAGGGGGCGGGACATGCTAATGAGCAGTTCTTC
TRBV6-1	TRBJ2-7	NA	TRBD1	CASSEAIGTGPSYEQYF	TGTGCCAGCAGTGAAGCGATAGGGACAGGTCCCTCCTACGAGCAGTACTTT
TRBV30	TRBJ2-3	few	NA	CAWSSATDGTQYF	TGTGCCTGGAGTTCAGCAACAGACGGTACGCAGTATTTT
TRBV29-1	TRBJ2-7	NA	NA	CGVEWPPPYEQYF	TGCGGCGTGGAGTGGCCCCCGCCCTACGAGCAGTACTTC
TRBV6-6	TRBJ2-1	few	TRBD2	CASSSTYDLAGNERFF	TGTGCCAGCAGTTCCACATATGACCTAGCGGGGAATGAGCGGTTTTTC
TRBV29-1	TRBJ2-1	medium-sized	TRBD1	CSVVTGASNEQFF	TGCAGCGTTGTAACAGGGGCCTCAAATGAGCAGTTCTTC
TRBV28	TRBJ2-3	once	TRBD2	CASGSGTSGERADTQYF	TGTGCCAGCGGTTCAGGGACTAGCGGGGAGAGGGCAGATACGCAGTATTTT
TRBV7-9	TRBJ1-3	NA	TRBD1	CASSHTGDSGNTIYF	TGTGCCAGCAGTCATACAGGGGACTCTGGAAACACCATATATTTT
TRBV11-2	TRBJ2-7	NA	NA	CTSSFHRDEQYF	TGTACCAGCAGCTTTCATAGGGACGAGCAGTACTTC
TRBV29-1	TRBJ1-4	NA	TRBD1	CSAGQGTNVKLSF	TGCAGCGCCGGACAGGGTACTAATGTAAAACTGTCTTTT
TRBV11-2	TRBJ2-2	NA	TRBD2	CASSSVALAGTGELYF	TGTGCCAGCAGCTCAGTGGCGTTAGCGGGAACCGGGGAGCTGTATTTT
TRBV12-3/TRBV12-4	TRBJ2-2	NA	NA	CASSSMTGGIGEQFF	TGTGCCAGCAGTTCGATGACAGGCGGGATCGGGGAGCAGTTTTTT
TRBV6-1	TRBJ1-6	once	NA	CASTEVTATSSPLHF	TGTGCCAGCACCGAAGTGACGGCGACTAGTTCACCCCTCCACTTT
TRBV6-6	TRBJ1-5	NA	NA	CASSYRVGYINQSQHF	TGTGCCAGCAGTTACCGAGTAGGGTATATCAATCAGTCCCAGCATTTT
TRBV14	TRBJ2-7	NA	NA	CPSSQDQEREQYF	TGTCCCAGCAGCCAAGATCAGGAACGGGAGCAGTACTTC
TRBV12-3/TRBV12-4	TRBJ2-5	NA	NA	CARSLGHQVETQYF	TGTGCCAGAAGTTTAGGTCACCAGGTAGAGACCCAATACTTC
TRBV11-2	TRBJ2-7	NA	TRBD2	CASSLFVGLAGCGYEQYF	TGTGCCAGCAGCTTATTCGTTGGACTAGCGGGATGTGGGTACGAGCAGTACTTC
TRBV7-8	TRBJ1-5	NA	NA	CASSSGLNSTQPQHF	TGTGCTAGCAGCTCGGGACTGAATAGCACTCAGCCTCAGCATTTT
TRBV11-2	TRBJ2-5	few	NA	CASRSRDSAHRETHYF	TGTGCCAGCAGATCCCGGGACTCGGCCCACCGAGAGACTCATTACTTC
TRBV29-1	TRBJ2-3	NA	NA	CSVGRGQGDTQYF	TGCAGCGTTGGCAGGGGTCAGGGAGATACGCAGTATTTT
TRBV11-2	TRBJ2-7	NA	TRBD1	CTSSSTGGRRYERYF	TGTACCAGCAGCTCCACAGGGGGCCGGAGGTACGAGCGGTACTTC
TRBV12-3/TRBV12-4	TRBJ2-7	many	NA	CASSLGGEQYF	TGTGCCAGCAGTTTGGGGGGCGAGCAGTACTTC
TRBV11-2	TRBJ2-1	NA	TRBD2	CASCSRPSGRIYEQLF	TGTGCCAGCTGCTCGCGCCCCAGCGGGAGGATCTATGAGCAGCTATTC
TRBV28	TRBJ2-6	many	TRBD1	CASRRQGAGANVLTF	TGTGCCAGCAGAAGACAGGGGGCTGGGGCCAACGTCCTGACTTTC
TRBV28	TRBJ2-1	NA	TRBD2	CASTKREESYNEQLF	TGTGCCAGCACCAAGCGGGAGGAATCCTACAATGAGCAGTTGTTC
TRBV6-6	TRBJ2-7	NA	TRBD1	CTSRLDRVSEHYF	TGTACCAGCCGTCTGGACAGGGTCTCCGAGCATTACTTC
TRBV7-8	TRBJ1-1	many	NA	CASSLAVTTEAFF	TGTGCCAGCAGCTTAGCGGTGACAACTGAAGCTTTCTTT
TRBV6-2/TRBV6-3	TRBJ2-1	NA	NA	CASRVLDVSSYNEQFF	TGTGCCAGTAGAGTCCTGGACGTAAGCTCCTACAATGAGCAGTTCTTC
TRBV30	TRBJ2-7	NA	NA	CAWIRTPHHEQYF	TGTGCATGGATCCGGACACCCCACCACGAGCAGTACTTC
TRBV12-3/TRBV12-4	TRBJ1-5	NA	NA	CASSLGQGTDTQHF	TGTGCTAGCAGTTTAGGGCAGGGCACAGATACGCAGCATTTT
TRBV12-3/TRBV12-4	TRBJ2-5	NA	NA	CAIIPGHVETQYF	TGTGCCATCATCCCCGGCCATGTGGAGACTCAGTACTTC
TRBV6-2/TRBV6-3	TRBJ2-7	NA	TRBD2	CASRRETSGAYKQYF	TGTGCCAGCAGACGCGAGACTAGCGGGGCGTACAAGCAGTACTTC
TRBV11-2	TRBJ2-7	medium-sized	NA	CASSLERRAEQYF	TGTGCCAGCAGCTTAGAAAGGCGCGCCGAGCAGTACTTC
TRBV29-1	TRBJ2-7	NA	NA	CGVESRKTSESYEQYF	TGCGGCGTTGAATCCCGCAAGACTAGTGAGTCCTACGAGCAGTACTTC
TRBV6-5	TRBJ1-4	NA	NA	CATSYLGANDEKLFF	TGTGCCACCAGTTACTTGGGGGCGAATGACGAAAAACTGTTTTTT
TRBV28	TRBJ1-1	NA	NA	CACIPATGGNTEVFF	TGTGCCTGCATTCCCGCGACGGGGGGGAACACTGAAGTTTTCTTT
TRBV6-2/TRBV6-3	TRBJ2-1	many	NA	CASSYFGHHGSYNEQFF	TGTGCCAGCAGTTACTTCGGTCACCATGGCTCCTACAATGAGCAGTTCTTC
TRBV12-3/TRBV12-4	TRBJ1-1	NA	TRBD1	CAGRHGQGPLMNTEAFF	TGTGCCGGCCGGCACGGACAGGGCCCCCTGATGAACACTGAAGCTTTCTTT
TRBV29-1	TRBJ1-1	NA	NA	CSAQKLSRDGEAFF	TGCAGCGCCCAGAAGCTGAGCCGGGATGGTGAAGCTTTCTTT
TRBV4-1	TRBJ2-7	NA	TRBD2	CASSQTTSGSYGQYF	TGCGCCAGCAGCCAAACAACTAGCGGGAGCTACGGGCAGTACTTC
TRBV6-5	TRBJ2-7	few	TRBD2	CVSSRELAGEYEQYF	TGTGTCAGCAGCCGGGAACTAGCGGGAGAATACGAGCAGTACTTC
TRBV4-2	TRBJ2-7	NA	NA	CDSSPGTPAYGQYF	TGTGACAGCAGCCCCGGGACTCCTGCCTACGGGCAGTACTTC
TRBV6-5	TRBJ2-7	NA	NA	CASSYGEGLGEQYF	TGTGCAAGCAGTTACGGCGAAGGGCTCGGTGAGCAGTACTTC
TRBV11-2	TRBJ1-1	NA	NA	CASSLHENTEAFF	TGTGCCAGCAGCTTACACGAAAACACTGAAGCTTTCTTT
TRBV11-2	TRBJ1-1	NA	NA	CANSQNWVAALSETFF	TGTGCCAACAGCCAAAACTGGGTGGCGGCACTCTCTGAAACTTTCTTT
TRBV6-5	TRBJ2-1	NA	NA	CASSCSAGYNEQFF	TGCGCCAGCAGCTGTTCGGCCGGGTACAATGAGCAGTTCTTC
TRBV24-1	TRBJ2-1	NA	TRBD2	CATSDYGTSGGSSYNEQFF	TGTGCCACCAGTGATTACGGGACTAGCGGGGGGAGCTCCTACAACGAGCAGTTCTTC
TRBV6-2/TRBV6-3	TRBJ2-7	NA	TRBD2	CAGSYSRESYGQYF	TGTGCCGGCAGTTACTCGCGGGAGTCCTACGGGCAGTACTTC